The 29 T cell receptor beta chains in this list originate from one sample, sequenced in a study of T cell repertoires in cytomegalovirus infection. Their antigens remain unidentified. TCRdb reprocessed the reads via MiXCR and lists one record per CDR3 protein. The sample lists about 740,000 distinct CDR3 sequences, 30% to 40% occurring once. The sequences come from cultured PBMCs, collected from culture after CMV antigen stimulation. These receptors were taken from a human donor in good health (CMV status not recorded). Some clones in this sample may be carry-over from other donors' samples.

The V call is TRBV27, the J call TRBJ2-2; no clear D gene. Trimming shortened V by 2 bases and J by 0 bases, and 16 bases separated the two germline ends. Germline V gene sequence: CDR1 MNHEY, CDR2 SMNVEV (reference sequence). CDR3 length equals 18 residues. The DNA of the CDR3 is TGTGCCAGCAGTTTACAACATCTTGGAGCGACGAACACCGGGGAGCTGTTTTTT. Protein sequence: CASSLQHLGATNTGELFF.

This clonotype has only a few counts. The rearrangement joins TRBV4-1 to TRBJ2-1; 12 bases are a match to TRBD2. CDR1 MGHRA and CDR2 YSYEKL come from the germline V gene. The V segment lost 8 bases and the J segment 7 bases; nucleotides outside the gene matches: 6. CDR3 length: 14 amino acids. The CDR3 reads CASSPSGGANEQFF. The CDR3, as DNA: TGCGCCAGCTCCCCTAGCGGGGGGGCAAATGAGCAGTTCTTC.

This clonotype was seen a handful of times. The chain has TRBV9 and TRBJ2-7, with 9 bases identical to TRBD1. V was clipped by 3 bases and J by 3 bases; unmatched bases: 7. There are 15 residues in the CDR3. Germline lookup yields CDR1 SGDLS and CDR2 YYNGEE. CDR3: CASSATPGQGYEQYF. The CDR3 bases are TGTGCCAGCAGCGCAACCCCGGGACAGGGCTACGAGCAGTACTTC.

This clonotype was recorded only once. The chain couples TRBV10-3 to TRBJ1-1; D unclear. Germline CDR1 ENHRY, CDR2 SYGVKD. Trimming took 6 bases from V and 5 from J, leaving 16 bases between them. The CDR3 covers 14 residues. CDR3 in DNA: TGTGCCATCAGCCAAACCCTGGGCGGGACTGAAGCTTTCTTT. Amino acid sequence: CAISQTLGGTEAFF.

This clonotype appeared a few times. The genes are TRBV27 and TRBJ1-1, with D tentatively TRBD1 (5 bases). In germline, CDR1 is MNHEY, CDR2 SMNVEV (reference sequence). The CDR3 is 16 residues long. Trimming removed 6 bases from V and 4 bases from J, with 21 bases in between. Here the CDR3 reads CASSSFLGTVITEAFF. In DNA form, the CDR3 reads TGTGCCAGCAGCTCCTTCCTCGGGACGGTCATCACTGAAGCTTTCTTT.

The V gene is TRBV18, the J gene TRBJ2-7; 8 bases align to TRBD2. The CDR3 has 15 amino acids. The germline V gene has CDR1 KGHSH and CDR2 LQKENI. V lost 4 bases and J lost 7; bases outside the gene matches: 12. CDR3 region: CASSRESSGGWEQYF. As DNA, the CDR3 is TGTGCCAGCTCACGAGAATCCAGCGGGGGTTGGGAGCAGTACTTC. The full variable domain, in which reference TRBV18 and TRBJ2-7 provide the parts outside the CDR3, is NAGVMQNPRHLVRRRGQEARLRCSPMKGHSHVYWYRQLPEEGLKFMVYLQKENIIDESGMPKERFSAEFPKEGPSILRIQQVVRGDSAAYFCASSRESSGGWEQYFGPGTRLTVT.

V and J are TRBV12-3 or TRBV12-4 and TRBJ2-1, with TRBD2 matching over 7 bases. J lost 6 bases, V lost 8 bases, and 13 bases had no gene match. The CDR3 contains 15 residues. The CDR3 DNA follows: TGTGCCAGCCTTATGGCGGGAGTAGGTGTCAATGAGCAGTTCTTC. Residues: CASLMAGVGVNEQFF.

The V and J genes are TRBV10-3 and TRBJ2-7; the match to TRBD1 covers 9 bases. V trimming: 5 bases; J trimming: 5 bases; junction bases outside the gene matches: 4. CDR3 length: 13 amino acids. The germline gives CDR1 ENHRY, CDR2 SYGVKD. In DNA form, the CDR3 reads TGTGCCATCAGTAGGGACAGGGAAAACGAGCAGTACTTC. Encoded protein: CAISRDRENEQYF.

V gene TRBV12-3 or TRBV12-4 combines with J gene TRBJ2-1, with D unclear. Trimming shortened V by 2 bases and J by 5 bases, and 7 bases separated the two germline ends. The CDR3 is made up of 13 amino acids. The CDR3 nucleotides are TGTGCCAGCAGTTTATGGCGGAACAATGAGCAGTTCTTC. Translated, it gives CASSLWRNNEQFF.

A single count supports this clonotype. The chain links TRBV7-9 to TRBJ2-7; D call uncertain. This CDR3 spans 15 amino acids. The ends were cut back, 7 bases at V and 3 bases at J, with 19 bases in the middle. Germline CDR1 reads SEHNR; CDR2 reads FQNEAQ (reference sequence). The DNA of the CDR3 is TGTGCCAGCACTACTTCTCGGACCTACGGCTACGAGCAGTACTTC. Translated, it gives CASTTSRTYGYEQYF.

Turning to this clonotype: Sequence at one end of the junction differs from germline and may be a read error. The chain is built from TRBV29-1 and TRBJ2-1; D may be TRBD2 (6 bases). Germline lookup yields CDR1 SQVTM and CDR2 ANQGSEA. CDR3 length equals 15 residues. The CDR3 DNA follows: TGCTGCGTTGGGGGGTCGGTACTAGGCCAGAATGAGCAGTTCTTC. Its translation is CCVGGSVLGQNEQFF.

This clonotype has more than one count but fewer than ten. The genes are TRBV28 and TRBJ1-2; tentatively, D is TRBD1 (6 bases). From germline, CDR1 is MDHEN and CDR2 SYDVKM. The CDR3 spans 14 residues. V was clipped by 4 bases and J by 4 bases, with 13 bases between them. CDR3 residues: CASSSETGPYGYTF. CDR3 nucleotides: TGTGCCAGCAGTTCGGAAACAGGGCCCTATGGCTACACCTTC.

The V gene is TRBV4-2, the J gene TRBJ2-3, with a tentative D call TRBD1 (5 bases). This CDR3 comprises 14 residues. Trimming took 4 bases from V and 6 from J, leaving 14 bases between them. Germline V lookup: CDR1 LGHNA, CDR2 YNFKEQ. Here the CDR3 DNA reads TGTGCCAGCAGCCCAGGGCACCAGATTGATACGCAGTATTTT. It is translated as CASSPGHQIDTQYF.

This rearrangement joins TRBV27 to TRBJ2-5; possibly TRBD2 for D (6 bases). V was trimmed by 4 bases and J by 0 bases, leaving 12 bases between them. Germline CDR1 reads MNHEY; CDR2 reads SMNVEV (reference sequence). CDR3 length equals 15 residues. This CDR3 is CASSSGGGYQETQYF. The DNA for the CDR3 is TGTGCCAGCAGTTCCGGTGGGGGGTACCAAGAGACCCAGTACTTC.

The V and J genes are TRBV7-6 and TRBJ2-3, with 7 positions matching TRBD2. The CDR3 contains 16 residues. Germline assignment: CDR1 SGHVS and CDR2 FNYEAQ. With 1 base clipped from V and 1 base from J, the junction kept 5 bases outside the gene matches. This CDR3 is CASSLVIAGGTDTQYF. CDR3 coding DNA: TGTGCCAGCAGCTTAGTAATCGCGGGGGGCACAGATACGCAGTATTTT.

This clonotype was counted a few times. CDR3 nucleotide sequence: TGTGCCAGCAGCTCCCGTTACGGCCTAGCCGAGCAGTACTTC. Encoded protein: CASSSRYGLAEQYF. The V and J genes are TRBV7-2 and TRBJ2-7, with a weak D call TRBD2 (5 bases). Germline CDR1 reads SGHTA; CDR2 reads FQGNSA. Trimming took off 4 bases at V and 6 bases at J, with 16 bases between the two ends. The CDR3 spans 14 residues. Full variable domain (missing parts from reference TRBV7-2 and TRBJ2-7): GAGVSQSPSNKVTEKGKDVELRCDPISGHTALYWYRQSLGQGLEFLIYFQGNSAPDKSGLPSDRFSAERTGGSVSTLTIQRTQQEDSAVYLCASSSRYGLAEQYFGPGTRLTVT.

The rearrangement links TRBV15 to TRBJ1-1; weak D call: TRBD1 (5 bases). This CDR3 contains 16 residues. V was pared by 1 base and J by 1 base, with 13 bases between. Per germline, CDR1 LNHNV and CDR2 YYDKDF (reference sequence). The CDR3, as DNA: TGTGCCACCAGCAGAGTTTGGGCCAGGGCGAACACTGAAGCTTTCTTT. Its protein product is CATSRVWARANTEAFF.

This clonotype was seen a few times. The V call is TRBV7-2, the J call TRBJ2-3; D possibly uses TRBD1 or TRBD2 (5 bases each). Per germline, CDR1 SGHTA and CDR2 FQGNSA. V lost 4 bases and J lost 6, with 11 bases in between. The CDR3 sequence is 13 residues long. This CDR3 is CASSWGLFDTQYF. CDR3 sequence (DNA): TGTGCCAGCAGCTGGGGGTTGTTCGATACGCAGTATTTT.

This clonotype was seen many times. The J gene is TRBJ2-5, the V gene TRBV7-2; 8 bases line up with TRBD2. CDR3 length: 14 residues. Germline V gives CDR1 SGHTA, CDR2 FQGNSA. J lost 9 bases, V lost 1 base, and 7 bases had no gene match. The CDR3: CASSLVLREVAQYF. The CDR3, as DNA: TGTGCCAGCAGCTTAGTCCTGCGGGAGGTGGCCCAGTACTTC.

This clonotype showed up just a few times. V gene TRBV7-2 combines with J gene TRBJ2-3; D is unresolved. The germline V gene has CDR1 SGHTA and CDR2 FQGNSA. Trimming cost V 5 bases and J 4 bases, with 10 bases left between them. CDR3 length: 13 amino acids. Written as DNA, the CDR3 is TGTGCCAGCAGCCCGATCTTCGCAGATACGCAGTATTTT. Its protein is CASSPIFADTQYF.

The chain couples TRBV7-6 to TRBJ2-3; perhaps TRBD2 as D (5 bases). V lost 1 base and J lost 2, with 10 bases in between. CDR1 is SGHVS and CDR2 is FNYEAQ in the germline V gene. The CDR3 length is 15 residues. CDR3 protein: CASSLDGKATDTQYF. For the CDR3, the DNA is TGTGCCAGCAGCTTAGACGGGAAAGCCACAGATACGCAGTATTTT.

The chain carries TRBV19 and TRBJ1-1, with D tentatively TRBD1 (6 bases). V was pared by 6 bases and J by 4 bases, with 18 bases between. CDR1 and CDR2 from the germline V gene are LNHDA and SQIVND (reference sequence). The CDR3 runs 15 residues. CDR3 region: CASRPRGGPGTEAFF. Written as DNA, the CDR3 is TGTGCCAGTAGACCTCGCGGGGGGCCGGGCACTGAAGCTTTCTTT.

The rearrangement uses TRBV19 and TRBJ2-2; no firm D call. CDR1 is LNHDA, CDR2 SQIVND, per germline (reference sequence). This CDR3 spans 14 amino acids. Trimming took off 2 bases at V and 5 bases at J, with 9 bases between the two ends. CDR3 sequence (DNA): TGTGCCAGTAGTATACTGGCGACTACCGGGGAGCTGTTTTTT. Protein: CASSILATTGELFF.

The chain recombines TRBV7-8 with TRBJ2-2, with 9 bases lining up with TRBD1. Germline V gives CDR1 SGHVS, CDR2 FQNEAQ. The V gene end was trimmed by 0 bases and the J gene end by 3 bases; junction bases not matched to a gene: 8. This CDR3 spans 18 amino acids. The CDR3 reads CASSLAKTGGADTGELFF. The CDR3 nucleotides are TGTGCCAGCAGCTTAGCTAAAACAGGGGGCGCCGACACCGGGGAGCTGTTTTTT.

The chain uses TRBV6-6 and TRBJ2-3; possibly TRBD1 for D (5 bases). CDR1 is MNHNY and CDR2 is SVGAGI in the germline V gene (reference sequence). Trimming removed 5 bases from V and 1 base from J, with 13 bases in between. The CDR3 totals 15 residues. The CDR3 coding sequence is TGTGCCAGCAGTCGACAGACCCTACGCACAGATACGCAGTATTTT. Translated: CASSRQTLRTDTQYF.

The V gene is TRBV7-2, the J gene TRBJ1-1; unclear D gene. Germline V gives CDR1 SGHTA, CDR2 FQGNSA. The CDR3 contains 12 residues. Trimming took 5 bases from V and 7 from J, leaving 11 bases between them. This chain's CDR3 is CASSADPGEAFF. The DNA for the CDR3 is TGTGCCAGCAGCGCCGACCCTGGTGAAGCTTTCTTT.

This clonotype was seen repeatedly, ten times or more. The chain is built from TRBV4-1 and TRBJ1-6, with 7 positions matching TRBD1. Germline CDR1 is MGHRA and CDR2 is YSYEKL. The CDR3 covers 16 residues. V dropped 4 bases and J dropped 16; count of bases not matched to a gene: 19. The CDR3 spells CASSPVWRDSKLPLHF. The CDR3 nucleotides are TGCGCCAGCAGCCCAGTTTGGCGGGACAGCAAATTACCACTCCACTTT.

The sample holds many counts of this clonotype. The rearrangement joins TRBV7-2 to TRBJ2-5; tentatively, D is TRBD1 or TRBD2 (5 bases each). Deletions cut 5 bases from V and 5 bases from J, with 12 bases between. CDR1 is SGHTA and CDR2 is FQGNSA in the germline V gene. The CDR3 totals 13 residues. The CDR3 sequence is CASSPMGVETQYF. The CDR3 nucleotides are TGTGCCAGCAGCCCGATGGGGGTTGAGACCCAGTACTTC.

The V gene is TRBV20-1, the J gene TRBJ2-5; 7 nucleotides line up with TRBD2. The germline gives CDR1 DFQATT, CDR2 SNEGSKA (reference sequence). After removal of 6 bases from V and 2 bases from J, the junction contained 9 bases not matched to a gene. The CDR3 length is 14 residues. CDR3 loop: CSARLAAQQETQYF. CDR3 DNA sequence: TGCAGTGCAAGGCTAGCGGCACAACAAGAGACCCAGTACTTC.